These 3 T cell receptor beta chains share one sample of origin, sequenced in a study of T cells in Graves' hyperthyroidism and ophthalmopathy. Amplification targeted TCR beta CDR3 regions from RNA transcripts. First-round RT-PCR of the TCR CDR3 relied on the HTBI primer set. Using its own MiXCR run on the multiplex PCR reads, TCRdb lists one record per CDR3 protein. This sample has a few hundred thousand distinct CDR3 sequences; 15% to 19% occur once, and the top ten carry 25% to 30%. The specimen was blood. The receptors shown here come from a woman under 30 with Graves' hyperthyroidism that later progressed to Graves' ophthalmopathy.

Ten or more counts support this clonotype. CDR3 nucleotide sequence: TGTGCCAGCAGCTTTCGACAGGGGTTTAGAGAGACCCAGTACTTC. Amino acid sequence: CASSFRQGFRETQYF. The chain combines TRBV11-2 with TRBJ2-5; 8 bases line up with TRBD1. This CDR3 region has 15 residues. V lost 3 bases, J lost 4 bases, and 7 bases stayed unmatched. The germline CDR1 and CDR2 sequences are SGHAT and FQNNGV.

This clonotype occurred many times. The V call is TRBV12-3 or TRBV12-4, the J call TRBJ2-3, with D hard to call. The V end lost 2 bases, the J end lost 5 bases, and 8 bases lay between the germline ends. This CDR3 is built from 13 residues. The CDR3 spells CASSLSQRDTQYF. The CDR3 nucleotides read TGTGCCAGCAGTTTATCGCAGAGAGATACGCAGTATTTT.

This clonotype was seen ten or more times. The V gene is TRBV10-3, the J gene TRBJ2-7; D ambiguous. Per germline, CDR1 ENHRY and CDR2 SYGVKD. The CDR3 has 13 amino acids. The V end lost 2 bases, the J end lost 6 bases, and 11 bases lay between the germline ends. The CDR3 nucleotides are TGTGCCATCAGTGAGCCGGAAGGGCGCGAGCAGTACTTC. Its protein product is CAISEPEGREQYF.